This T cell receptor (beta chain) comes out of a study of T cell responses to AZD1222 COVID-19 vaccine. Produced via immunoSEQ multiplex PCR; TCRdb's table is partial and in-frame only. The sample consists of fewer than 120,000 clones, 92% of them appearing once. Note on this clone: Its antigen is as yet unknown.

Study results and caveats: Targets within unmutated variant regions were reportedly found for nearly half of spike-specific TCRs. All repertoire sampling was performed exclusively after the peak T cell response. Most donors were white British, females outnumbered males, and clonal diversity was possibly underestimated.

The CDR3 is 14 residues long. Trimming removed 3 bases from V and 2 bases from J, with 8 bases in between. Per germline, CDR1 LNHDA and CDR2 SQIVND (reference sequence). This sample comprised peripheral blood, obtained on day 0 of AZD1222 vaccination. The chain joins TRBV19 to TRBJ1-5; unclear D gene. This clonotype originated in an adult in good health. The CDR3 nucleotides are TGTGCCAGTAGTATCGTCGTGGGCAATCAGCCCCAGCATTTT. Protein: CASSIVVGNQPQHF.